These 2 T cell receptor beta chains were sequenced from one sample in a study of blood T cell repertoires in COVID-19. TCRdb's table, derived via immunoSEQ multiplex PCR, lists solely in-frame clones and lacks some. Among tens of thousands of clones listed, around 83% were seen once. The sample consisted of peripheral blood. The receptors were gathered from a man under 40 with COVID-19, enrolled during active disease.

This clone was seen more than once but under ten times. The chain employs TRBV28 and TRBJ2-4; D might be TRBD1 (6 bases). Germline V gene lookup returns CDR1 MDHEN and CDR2 SYDVKM. Trimming pared 5 bases from V and 1 base from J, leaving 12 bases between. CDR3 length: 15 residues. CDR3 in DNA: TGTGCCAGCAGTACAGGGTTTAAGGCCAAAAACATTCAGTACTTC. It is translated as CASSTGFKAKNIQYF.

The chain combines TRBV6-2 or TRBV6-3 with TRBJ1-5; possibly TRBD1 for D (6 bases). The CDR3 spans 15 residues. The germline gives CDR1 MNHEY, CDR2 SVGEGT. Trimming removed 4 bases from V and 3 bases from J, with 13 bases in between. The CDR3 region is CASSLQGLNNQPQHF. DNA for the CDR3: TGTGCCAGCAGTTTACAGGGATTGAACAATCAGCCCCAGCATTTT.